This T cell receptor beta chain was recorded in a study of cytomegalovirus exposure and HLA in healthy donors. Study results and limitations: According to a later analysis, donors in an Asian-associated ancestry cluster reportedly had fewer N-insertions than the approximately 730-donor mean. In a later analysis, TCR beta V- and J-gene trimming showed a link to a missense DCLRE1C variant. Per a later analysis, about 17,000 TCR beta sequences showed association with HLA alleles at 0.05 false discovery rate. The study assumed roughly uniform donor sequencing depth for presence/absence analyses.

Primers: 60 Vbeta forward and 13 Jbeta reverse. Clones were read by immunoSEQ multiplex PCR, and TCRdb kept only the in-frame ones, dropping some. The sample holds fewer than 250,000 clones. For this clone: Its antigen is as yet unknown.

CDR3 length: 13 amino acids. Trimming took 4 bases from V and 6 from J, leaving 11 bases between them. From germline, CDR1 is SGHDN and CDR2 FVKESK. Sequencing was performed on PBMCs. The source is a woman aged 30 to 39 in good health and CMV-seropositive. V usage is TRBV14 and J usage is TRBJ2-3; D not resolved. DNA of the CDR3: TGTGCCAGCAGCCCTTCAAACAAGGATACGCAGTATTTT. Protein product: CASSPSNKDTQYF.